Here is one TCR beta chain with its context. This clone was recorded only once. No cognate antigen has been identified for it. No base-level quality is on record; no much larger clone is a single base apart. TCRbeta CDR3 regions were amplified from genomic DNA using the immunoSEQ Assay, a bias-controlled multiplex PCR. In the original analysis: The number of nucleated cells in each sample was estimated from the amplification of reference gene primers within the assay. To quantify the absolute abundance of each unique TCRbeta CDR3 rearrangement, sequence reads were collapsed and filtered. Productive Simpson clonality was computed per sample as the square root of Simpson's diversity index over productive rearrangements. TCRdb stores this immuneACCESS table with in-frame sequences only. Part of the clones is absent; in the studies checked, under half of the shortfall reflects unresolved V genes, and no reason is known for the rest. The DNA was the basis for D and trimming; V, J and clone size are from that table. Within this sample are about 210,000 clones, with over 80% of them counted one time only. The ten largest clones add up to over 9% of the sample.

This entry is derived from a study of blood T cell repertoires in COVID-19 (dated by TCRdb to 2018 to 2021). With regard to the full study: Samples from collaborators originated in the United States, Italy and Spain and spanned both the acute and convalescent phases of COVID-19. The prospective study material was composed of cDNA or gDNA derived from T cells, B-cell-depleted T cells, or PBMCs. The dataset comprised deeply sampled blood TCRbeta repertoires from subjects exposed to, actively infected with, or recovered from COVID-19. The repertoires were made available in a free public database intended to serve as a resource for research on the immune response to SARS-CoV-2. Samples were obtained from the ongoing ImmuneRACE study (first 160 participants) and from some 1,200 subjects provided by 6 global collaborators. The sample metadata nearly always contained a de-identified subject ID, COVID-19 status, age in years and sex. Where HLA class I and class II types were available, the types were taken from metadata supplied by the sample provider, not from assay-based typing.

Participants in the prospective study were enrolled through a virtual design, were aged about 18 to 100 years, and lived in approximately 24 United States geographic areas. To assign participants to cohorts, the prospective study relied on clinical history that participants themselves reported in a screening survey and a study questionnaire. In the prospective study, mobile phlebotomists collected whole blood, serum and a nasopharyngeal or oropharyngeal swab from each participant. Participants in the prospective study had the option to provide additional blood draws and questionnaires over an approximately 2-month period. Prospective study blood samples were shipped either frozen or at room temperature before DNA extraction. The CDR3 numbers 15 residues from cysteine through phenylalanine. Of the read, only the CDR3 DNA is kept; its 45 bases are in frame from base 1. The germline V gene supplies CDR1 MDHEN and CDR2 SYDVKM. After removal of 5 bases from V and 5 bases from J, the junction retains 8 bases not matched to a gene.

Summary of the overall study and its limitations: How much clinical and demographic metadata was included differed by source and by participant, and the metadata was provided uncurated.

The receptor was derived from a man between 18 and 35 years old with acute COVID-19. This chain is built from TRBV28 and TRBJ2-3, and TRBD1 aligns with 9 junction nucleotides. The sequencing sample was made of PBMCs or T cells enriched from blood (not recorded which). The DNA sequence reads TGTGCCAGCAGTCCCTACAGGGGGCTGGGAGATACGCAGTATTTT. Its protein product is CASSPYRGLGDTQYF.